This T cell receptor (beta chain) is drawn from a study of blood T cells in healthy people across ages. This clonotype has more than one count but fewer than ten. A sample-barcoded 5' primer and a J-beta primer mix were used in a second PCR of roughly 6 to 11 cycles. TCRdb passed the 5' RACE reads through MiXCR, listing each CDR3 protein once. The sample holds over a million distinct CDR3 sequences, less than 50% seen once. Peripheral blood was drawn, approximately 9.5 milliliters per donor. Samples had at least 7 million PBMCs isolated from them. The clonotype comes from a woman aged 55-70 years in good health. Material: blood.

CDR3 in DNA: TGTGCCAGCAGTTACTCGAACGGGGGCGAGCAGTACTTC. Its translation is CASSYSNGGEQYF. The gene calls are TRBV6-2 or TRBV6-3 and TRBJ2-5, with D perhaps TRBD2 (6 bases). The J call may be wrong; the DNA end is better matched by TRBJ2-7. The length of the CDR3 is 13 residues. Germline CDR1 and CDR2: MNHEY and SVGEGT.